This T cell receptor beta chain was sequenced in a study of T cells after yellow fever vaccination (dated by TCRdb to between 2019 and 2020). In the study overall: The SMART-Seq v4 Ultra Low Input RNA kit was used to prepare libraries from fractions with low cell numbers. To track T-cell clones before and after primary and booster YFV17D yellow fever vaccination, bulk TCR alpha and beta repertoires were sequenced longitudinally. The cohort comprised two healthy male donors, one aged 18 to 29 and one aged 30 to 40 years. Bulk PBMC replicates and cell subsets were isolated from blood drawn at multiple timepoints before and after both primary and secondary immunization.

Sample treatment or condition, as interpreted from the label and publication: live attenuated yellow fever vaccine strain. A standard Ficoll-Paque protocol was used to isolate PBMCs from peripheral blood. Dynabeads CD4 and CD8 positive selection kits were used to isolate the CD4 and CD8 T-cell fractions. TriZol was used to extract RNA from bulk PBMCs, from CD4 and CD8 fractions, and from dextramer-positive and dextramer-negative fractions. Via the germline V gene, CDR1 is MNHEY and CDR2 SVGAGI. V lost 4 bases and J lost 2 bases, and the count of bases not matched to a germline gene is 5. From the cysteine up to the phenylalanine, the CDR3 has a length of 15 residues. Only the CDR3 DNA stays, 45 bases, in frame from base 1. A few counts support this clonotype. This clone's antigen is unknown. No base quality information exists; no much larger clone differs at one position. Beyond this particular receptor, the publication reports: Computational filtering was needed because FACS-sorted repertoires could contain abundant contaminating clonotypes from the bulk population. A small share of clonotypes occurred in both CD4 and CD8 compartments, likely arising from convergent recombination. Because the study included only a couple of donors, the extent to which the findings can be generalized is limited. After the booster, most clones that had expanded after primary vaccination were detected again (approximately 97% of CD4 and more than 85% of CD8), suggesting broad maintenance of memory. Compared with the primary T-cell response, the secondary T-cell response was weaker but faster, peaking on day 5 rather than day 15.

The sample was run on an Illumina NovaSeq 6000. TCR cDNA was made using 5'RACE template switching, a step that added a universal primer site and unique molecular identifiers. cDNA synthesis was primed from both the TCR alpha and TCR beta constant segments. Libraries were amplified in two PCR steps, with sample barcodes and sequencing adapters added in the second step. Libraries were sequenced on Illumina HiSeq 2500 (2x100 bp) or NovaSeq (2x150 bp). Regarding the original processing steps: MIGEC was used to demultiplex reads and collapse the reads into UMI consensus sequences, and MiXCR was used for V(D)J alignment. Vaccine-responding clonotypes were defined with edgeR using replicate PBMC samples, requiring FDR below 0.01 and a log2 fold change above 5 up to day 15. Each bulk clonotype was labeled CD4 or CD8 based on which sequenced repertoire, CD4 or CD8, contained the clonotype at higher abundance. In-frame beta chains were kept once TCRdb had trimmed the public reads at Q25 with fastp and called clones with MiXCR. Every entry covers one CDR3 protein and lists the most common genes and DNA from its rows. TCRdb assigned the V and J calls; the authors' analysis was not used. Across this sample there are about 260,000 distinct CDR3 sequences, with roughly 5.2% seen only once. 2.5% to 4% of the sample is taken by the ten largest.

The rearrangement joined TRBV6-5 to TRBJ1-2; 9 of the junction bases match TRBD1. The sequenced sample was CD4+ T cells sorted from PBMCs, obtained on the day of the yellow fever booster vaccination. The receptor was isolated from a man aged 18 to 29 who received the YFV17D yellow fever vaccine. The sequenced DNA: TGTGCCAGCAGTTCCAACGGACAGGGGAACTATGGCTACACCTTC. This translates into CASSSNGQGNYGYTF.